These 24 T cell receptor beta chains originate from one sample sequenced in a study of cytomegalovirus exposure and HLA in healthy donors. The study ran its PCR with 60 Vbeta and 13 Jbeta primers. Produced via immunoSEQ multiplex PCR; TCRdb's table is partial and in-frame only. The sample consists of fewer than 200,000 clones, around 86% of them appearing once. Material for sequencing was PBMCs. These receptors came from a human donor in good health.

The chain combines TRBV4-1 with TRBJ1-1; D unresolved. The V end was cut by 0 bases, the J end by 0 bases, with 5 bases between. Germline CDR1 is MGHRA and CDR2 is YSYEKL. The CDR3 contains 14 residues. Here the CDR3 DNA reads TGCGCCAGCAGCCAAGACGGGTTGAACACTGAAGCTTTCTTT. Protein: CASSQDGLNTEAFF.

The chain carries TRBV7-9 and TRBJ1-1, with a possible D match to TRBD1 (6 bases). V was pared by 2 bases and J by 5 bases, with 15 bases between. Germline CDR1 SEHNR, CDR2 FQNEAQ (reference sequence). The CDR3 is 15 residues long. The CDR3 spells CASSLKPRQGTEAFF. For the CDR3, the DNA is TGTGCCAGCAGCTTAAAACCTCGGCAGGGGACTGAAGCTTTCTTT.

The V gene is TRBV5-1, the J gene TRBJ1-2, with D perhaps TRBD1 (5 bases). CDR1 is SGHRS and CDR2 is YFSETQ in the germline V gene. V lost 8 bases, J lost 3 bases, and 17 bases lay in between. The CDR3 runs 14 residues. The CDR3 DNA reads as TGCGCCAGTACCTCAGGGATTGGATACTATGGCTACACCTTC. It is translated as CASTSGIGYYGYTF.

V usage is TRBV5-6 and J usage is TRBJ2-7, with 8 bases identical to TRBD1. In germline, CDR1 is SGHDT, CDR2 YYEEEE. The CDR3 consists of 16 residues. V lost 4 bases and J lost 0; bases outside the gene matches: 9. For the CDR3, the DNA is TGTGCCAGCAGCCCACAGTCGGGGACAGGCTCCTACGAGCAGTACTTC. Translating it yields CASSPQSGTGSYEQYF.

The chain carries TRBV27 and TRBJ2-2, with 10 positions matching TRBD2. The germline V gene encodes CDR1 MNHEY and CDR2 SMNVEV (reference sequence). The CDR3 is made up of 16 amino acids. V gave up 5 bases and J gave up 4 bases; unmatched junction bases: 7. The CDR3 nucleotides read TGTGCCAGCAGTCCGGGACTAGCGTCGGGCACCGGGGAGCTGTTTTTT. Translation: CASSPGLASGTGELFF.

This clone was detected only once. The V gene is TRBV5-1, the J gene TRBJ1-2; TRBD1 might be the D (5 bases). The CDR3 runs to 13 residues. Trimming removed 5 bases at V and 2 bases at J, with 10 bases between. Germline values: CDR1 SGHRS, CDR2 YFSETQ. This chain's CDR3 is CASRRDSNYGYTF. The CDR3 DNA reads as TGCGCCAGCAGAAGGGACTCAAACTATGGCTACACCTTC.

The chain is built from TRBV6-1 and TRBJ1-2, with D possibly matching TRBD1 (5 bases). CDR3 length: 13 residues. CDR1 is MNHNS, CDR2 SASEGT, per germline. Trimming pared 2 bases from V and 4 bases from J, leaving 8 bases between. CDR3 loop: CASSEYRSYGYTF. For the CDR3, the DNA is TGTGCCAGCAGTGAATACAGGAGCTATGGCTACACCTTC.

Only a few counts were recorded for this clone. This rearrangement joins TRBV5-4 to TRBJ1-1, with D unresolved. The germline gives CDR1 SGHNT, CDR2 YYREEE (reference sequence). The CDR3 runs 12 residues. Trimming left V 3 bases short and J 2 bases short, with 5 bases between. The CDR3 loop reads CASSSVNTEAFF. DNA for the CDR3: TGTGCCAGCAGCTCTGTTAACACTGAAGCTTTCTTT.

This sequence joins TRBV2 and TRBJ1-5; D possibly corresponds to TRBD1 (5 bases). Trimming took off 7 bases at V and 0 bases at J, with 10 bases between the two ends. The CDR3 is 14 amino acids. Germline V gene lookup returns CDR1 SNHLY and CDR2 FYNNEI. CDR3 loop: CASMGPVSNQPQHF. The DNA of the CDR3 is TGTGCCAGCATGGGGCCAGTTAGCAATCAGCCCCAGCATTTT.

The CDR3 nucleotides are TGTGCCATCTGGTCAGGCGGGTTGGAGACCCAGTACTTC. As protein: CAIWSGGLETQYF. This sequence joins TRBV10-3 and TRBJ2-5, with D perhaps TRBD2 (5 bases). The CDR3 contains 13 residues. CDR1 and CDR2 (germline): ENHRY, SYGVKD. V lost 8 bases to trimming and J lost 5 bases, with 15 bases between them.

The sample holds a few counts of this clone. This rearrangement joins TRBV4-3 to TRBJ1-3; D perhaps matches TRBD1 (5 bases). The CDR3 spans 15 residues. CDR1 is LGHNA, CDR2 YSLEER, per germline. Trimming took off 4 bases at V and 0 bases at J, with 10 bases between the two ends. CDR3 in amino acids: CASSPRQHSGNTIYF. The DNA of the CDR3 is TGCGCCAGCAGCCCGCGACAGCACTCTGGAAACACCATATATTTT.

The chain couples TRBV7-3 to TRBJ2-1, with 7 bases that match TRBD1. The CDR3 has 13 amino acids. The germline V gene has CDR1 SGHTA and CDR2 FQGTGA. V lost 4 bases to trimming and J lost 9 bases; unmatched junction nucleotides: 6. This CDR3 is CASSYGQEAEQFF. The DNA of the CDR3 is TGTGCCAGCAGCTATGGACAGGAGGCTGAGCAGTTCTTC.

This clone came up a few times. J is TRBJ2-7 and V is TRBV27, with 10 bases identical to TRBD1. Per the germline V gene, CDR1 is MNHEY and CDR2 is SMNVEV (reference sequence). V was clipped by 4 bases and J by 0 bases; unmatched bases: 3. The CDR3 runs to 15 residues. The CDR3 loop reads CASSWTGGISYEQYF. The CDR3 DNA reads as TGTGCCAGCAGTTGGACAGGGGGAATCTCCTACGAGCAGTACTTC.

The chain is built from TRBV6-1 and TRBJ2-2, with D possibly being TRBD2 (6 bases). Germline-derived CDR1 and CDR2 are MNHNS and SASEGT. V dropped 3 bases and J dropped 1 base, with 9 bases sitting between them. The CDR3 is 15 amino acids. The CDR3 protein is CASSEVAVNTGELFF. In DNA, the CDR3 is TGTGCCAGCAGTGAGGTAGCGGTGAACACCGGGGAGCTGTTTTTT.

V usage is TRBV2 and J usage is TRBJ2-1; TRBD2 aligns across 14 bases. The CDR3 is 18 residues long. V shed 9 bases and J 0 bases; nucleotides not matched to a gene: 10. Germline assignment: CDR1 SNHLY and CDR2 FYNNEI. The CDR3: CASLWTSGGPSSYNEQFF. CDR3 DNA: TGTGCCAGTCTATGGACTAGCGGGGGGCCTAGCTCCTACAATGAGCAGTTCTTC.

The V gene is TRBV11-2, the J gene TRBJ2-7, with TRBD1 matching over 11 bases. CDR1 SGHAT and CDR2 FQNNGV come from the germline V gene. There are 17 residues in the CDR3. V was clipped by 5 bases and J by 0 bases; unmatched bases: 9. CDR3 bases: TGTGCCAGCAGCCAGTGGTGGGGACAGGGGGGCTCCTACGAGCAGTACTTC. Protein: CASSQWWGQGGSYEQYF.

The chain combines TRBV7-2 with TRBJ2-1; TRBD2 matches 8 bases. Germline CDR1 is SGHTA and CDR2 is FQGNSA. J lost 2 bases, V lost 1 base, and 4 bases had no gene match. This CDR3 has 16 amino acids. The CDR3 protein is CASSLVLGGAYNEQFF. As DNA, the CDR3 is TGTGCCAGCAGCTTAGTGCTCGGGGGGGCCTACAATGAGCAGTTCTTC.

CDR3 DNA sequence: TGTGTCTCTTTCCAAAACATTCAGTACTTC. Translating gives CVSFQNIQYF. The V and J genes are TRBV2 and TRBJ2-4; D is ambiguous. CDR3 length: 10 residues. The germline V gene encodes CDR1 SNHLY and CDR2 FYNNEI.

The chain recombines TRBV4-3 with TRBJ2-7, with a tentative D call TRBD2 (5 bases). CDR3 length equals 15 residues. Trimming removed 0 bases from V and 1 base from J, with 10 bases in between. The germline CDR1 and CDR2 sequences are LGHNA and YSLEER. This chain's CDR3 is CASSQDEGSSYEQYF. The CDR3, as DNA: TGCGCCAGCAGCCAAGATGAGGGCAGTTCCTACGAGCAGTACTTC.

The count of this clone is one. V and J are TRBV29-1 and TRBJ1-1; D is unresolved. CDR1 is SQVTM, CDR2 ANQGSEA, per germline. Trimming removed 3 bases at V and 0 bases at J, with 8 bases between. This CDR3 has 13 amino acids. For the CDR3, the DNA is TGCAGCGTTGACCGGAGCATGAACACTGAAGCTTTCTTT. Encoded protein: CSVDRSMNTEAFF.

This chain uses TRBV4-3 with TRBJ1-6; D remains unclear. Germline-derived CDR1 and CDR2 are LGHNA and YSLEER. Trimming stripped 0 bases from V and 9 bases from J, with 6 bases between. The CDR3 spans 13 residues. CDR3 coding DNA: TGCGCCAGCAGCCAAGATCTCAGTTCACCCCTCCACTTT. It codes for CASSQDLSSPLHF.

The chain joins TRBV19 to TRBJ2-7; the D gene is possibly TRBD2 (5 bases). Germline V gene lookup returns CDR1 LNHDA and CDR2 SQIVND (reference sequence). The CDR3 consists of 15 residues. V was pared by 6 bases and J by 1 base, with 16 bases between. The CDR3 region has the DNA TGTGCCAGTAGGATCTCCGGGAATCCTTCCTACGAGCAGTACTTC. Its translation is CASRISGNPSYEQYF.

The chain joins TRBV9 to TRBJ1-4; 11 nucleotides align to TRBD1. CDR3 size: 15 residues. V shed 0 bases and J 6 bases; nucleotides not matched to a gene: 1. CDR1 and CDR2 (germline): SGDLS, YYNGEE. CDR3 DNA sequence: TGTGCCAGCAGCGTAGGGGGACAGGGGGATGAAAAACTGTTTTTT. Translated, it gives CASSVGGQGDEKLFF.

The chain recombines TRBV27 with TRBJ2-3; 7 bases map to TRBD2. CDR1 is MNHEY and CDR2 is SMNVEV in the germline V gene (reference sequence). This CDR3 is built from 16 residues. Unmatched junction bases numbered 8, after V lost 4 bases and J lost 1 base. CDR3 residues: CASSSGTTEGTDTQYF. The CDR3 region has the DNA TGTGCCAGCAGTTCGGGGACTACCGAGGGCACAGATACGCAGTATTTT.